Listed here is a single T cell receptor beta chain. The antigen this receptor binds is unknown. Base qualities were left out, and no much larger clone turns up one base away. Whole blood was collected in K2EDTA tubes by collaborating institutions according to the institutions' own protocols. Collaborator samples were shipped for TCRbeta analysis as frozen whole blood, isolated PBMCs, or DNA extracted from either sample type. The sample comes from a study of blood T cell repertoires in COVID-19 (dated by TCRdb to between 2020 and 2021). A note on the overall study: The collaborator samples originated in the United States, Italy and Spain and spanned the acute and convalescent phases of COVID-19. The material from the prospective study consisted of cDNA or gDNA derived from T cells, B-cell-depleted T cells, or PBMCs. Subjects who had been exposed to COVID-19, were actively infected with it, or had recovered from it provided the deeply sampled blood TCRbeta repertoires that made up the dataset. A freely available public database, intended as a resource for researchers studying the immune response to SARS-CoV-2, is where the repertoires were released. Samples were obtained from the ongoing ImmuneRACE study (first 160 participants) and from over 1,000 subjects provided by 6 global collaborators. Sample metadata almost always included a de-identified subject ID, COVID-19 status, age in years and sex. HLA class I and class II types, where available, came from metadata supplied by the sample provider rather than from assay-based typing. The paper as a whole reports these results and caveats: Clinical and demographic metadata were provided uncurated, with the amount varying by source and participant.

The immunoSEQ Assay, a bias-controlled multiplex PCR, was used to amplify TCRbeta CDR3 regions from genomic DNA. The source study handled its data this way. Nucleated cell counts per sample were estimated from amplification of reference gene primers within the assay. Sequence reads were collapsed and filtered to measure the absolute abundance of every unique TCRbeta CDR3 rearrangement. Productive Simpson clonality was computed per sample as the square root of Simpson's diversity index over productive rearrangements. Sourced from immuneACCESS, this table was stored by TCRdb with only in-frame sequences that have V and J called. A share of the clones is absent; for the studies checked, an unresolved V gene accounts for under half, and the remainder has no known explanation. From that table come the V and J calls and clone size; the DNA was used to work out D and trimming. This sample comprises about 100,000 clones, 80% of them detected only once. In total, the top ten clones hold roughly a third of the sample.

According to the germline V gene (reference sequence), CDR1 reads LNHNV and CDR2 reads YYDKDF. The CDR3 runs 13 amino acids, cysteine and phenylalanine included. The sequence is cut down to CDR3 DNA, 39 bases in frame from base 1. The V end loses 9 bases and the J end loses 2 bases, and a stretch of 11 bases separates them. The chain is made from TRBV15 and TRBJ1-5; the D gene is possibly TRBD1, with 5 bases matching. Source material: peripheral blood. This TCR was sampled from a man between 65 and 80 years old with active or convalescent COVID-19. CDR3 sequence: CATAGERNQPQHF. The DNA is TGTGCCACGGCGGGGGAGCGCAATCAGCCCCAGCATTTT.